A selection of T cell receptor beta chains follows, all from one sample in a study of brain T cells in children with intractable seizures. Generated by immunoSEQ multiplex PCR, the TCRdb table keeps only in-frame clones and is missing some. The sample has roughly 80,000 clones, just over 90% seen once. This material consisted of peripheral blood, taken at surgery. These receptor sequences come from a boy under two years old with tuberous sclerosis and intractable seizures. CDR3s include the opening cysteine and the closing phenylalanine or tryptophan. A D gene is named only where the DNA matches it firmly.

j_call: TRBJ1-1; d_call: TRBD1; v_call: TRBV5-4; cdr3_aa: CASSLAGQGVQAFF
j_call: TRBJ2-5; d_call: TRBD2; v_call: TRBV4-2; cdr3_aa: CASSVLAGGLETQYF
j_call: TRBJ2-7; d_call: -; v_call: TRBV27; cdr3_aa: CASSSGLTRVYEQYF
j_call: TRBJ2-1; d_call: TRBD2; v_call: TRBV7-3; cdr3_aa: CASSLRASGYNEQFF
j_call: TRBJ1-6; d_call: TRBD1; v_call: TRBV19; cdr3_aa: CASSIRSPGQGNSPLHF
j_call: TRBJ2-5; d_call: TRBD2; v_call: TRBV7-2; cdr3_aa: CASSFLGTSGSWTQYF
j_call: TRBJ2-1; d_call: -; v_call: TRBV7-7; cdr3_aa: CASSLEGRASYNEQFF
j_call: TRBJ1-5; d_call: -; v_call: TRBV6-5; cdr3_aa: CASSPWDNNQPQHF
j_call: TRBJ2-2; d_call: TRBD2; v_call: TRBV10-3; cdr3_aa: CAISDSGLAGGTGELFF
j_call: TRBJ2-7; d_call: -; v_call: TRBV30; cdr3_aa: CAWSVRGEDGEQYF
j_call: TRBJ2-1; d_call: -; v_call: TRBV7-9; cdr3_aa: CASSLGNEQFF
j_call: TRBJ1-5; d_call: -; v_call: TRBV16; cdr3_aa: CASSQKLQRTNSNQPQHF
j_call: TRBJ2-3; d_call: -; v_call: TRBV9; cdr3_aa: CASSGSPGPSTDTQYF
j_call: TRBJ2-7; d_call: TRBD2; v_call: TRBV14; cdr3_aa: CASSHTSAGPYEQYF
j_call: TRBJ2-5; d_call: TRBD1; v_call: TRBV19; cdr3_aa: CASRGQGHGETQYF
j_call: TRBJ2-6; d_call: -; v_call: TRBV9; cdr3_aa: CASSVHSGANVLTF
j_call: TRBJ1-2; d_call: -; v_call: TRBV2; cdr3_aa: CASSEYNGRLYGYTF
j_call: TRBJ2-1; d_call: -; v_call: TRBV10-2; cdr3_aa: CASSGSSYNEQFF
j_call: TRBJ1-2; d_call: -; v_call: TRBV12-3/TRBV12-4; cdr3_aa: CASRGVEGYTF
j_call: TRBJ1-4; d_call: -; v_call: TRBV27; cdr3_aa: CASSPYWTSPGGAVEKLFF
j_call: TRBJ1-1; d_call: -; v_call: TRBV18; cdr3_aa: CASSIQGLNTEAFF
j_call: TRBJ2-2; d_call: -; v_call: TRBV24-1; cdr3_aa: CATSGQRTNTGELFF
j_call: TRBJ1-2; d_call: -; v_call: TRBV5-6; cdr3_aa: CASSLGPGGYTF
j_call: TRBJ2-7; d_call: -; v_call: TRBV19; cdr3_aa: CASSMRGSYEQYF
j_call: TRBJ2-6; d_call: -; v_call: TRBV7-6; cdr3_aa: CASSEKRGSGANVLTF
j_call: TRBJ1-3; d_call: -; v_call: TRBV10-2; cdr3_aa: CASSESWQGTGNTIYF
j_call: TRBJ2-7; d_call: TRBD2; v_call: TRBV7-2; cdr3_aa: CASSPYPRTSSDEQYF
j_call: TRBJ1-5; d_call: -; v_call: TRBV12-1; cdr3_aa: CASSFDARAHNQPQHF
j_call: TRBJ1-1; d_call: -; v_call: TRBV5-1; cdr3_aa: CASRGTMNTEAFF
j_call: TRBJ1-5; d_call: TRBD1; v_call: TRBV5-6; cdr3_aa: CASSLGQGAQPQHF
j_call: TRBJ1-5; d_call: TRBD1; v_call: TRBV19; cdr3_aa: CASSIGQANQPQHF
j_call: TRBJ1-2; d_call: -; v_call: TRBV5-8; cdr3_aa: CASSPNRQIGYTF
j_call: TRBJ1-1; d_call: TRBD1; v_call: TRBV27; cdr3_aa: CASSANRGPSTEAFF
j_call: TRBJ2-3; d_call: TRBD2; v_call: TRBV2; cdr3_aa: CASRRLAGTTDTQYF
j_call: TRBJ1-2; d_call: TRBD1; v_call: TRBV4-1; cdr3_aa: CASSQIQGTGAHYGYTF
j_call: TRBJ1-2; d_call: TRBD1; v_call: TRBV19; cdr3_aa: CASSGDRDDGYTF
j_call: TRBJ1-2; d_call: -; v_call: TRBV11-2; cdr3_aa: CASSFTGKDYGYTF
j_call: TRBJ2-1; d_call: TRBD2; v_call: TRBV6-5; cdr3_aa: CASVVAGYLYNEQFF
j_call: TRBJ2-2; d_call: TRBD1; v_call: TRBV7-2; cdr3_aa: CASRSGTVPGELFF
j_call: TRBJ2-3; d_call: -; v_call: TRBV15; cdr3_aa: CATSTPAGPASTDTQYF
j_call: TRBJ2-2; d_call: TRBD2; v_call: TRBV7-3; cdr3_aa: CASSSLAAVGELFF
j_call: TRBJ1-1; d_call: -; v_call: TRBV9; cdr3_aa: CASSVEGGNTEAFF
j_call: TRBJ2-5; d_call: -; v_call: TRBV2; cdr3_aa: CASRPGPQETQYF
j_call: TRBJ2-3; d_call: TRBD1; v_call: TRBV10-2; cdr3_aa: CASSYRGDPTDTQYF
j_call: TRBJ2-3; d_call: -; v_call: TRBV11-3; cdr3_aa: CASSPSAYRTDTQYF
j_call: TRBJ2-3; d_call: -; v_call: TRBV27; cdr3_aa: CASSPTGQGRDTQYF
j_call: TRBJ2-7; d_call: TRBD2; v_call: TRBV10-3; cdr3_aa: CAIAGTSSYEQYF
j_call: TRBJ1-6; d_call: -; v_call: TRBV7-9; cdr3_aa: CASSFLGPFSPLHF
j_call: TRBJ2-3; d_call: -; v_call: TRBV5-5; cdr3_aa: CASSLGTATGDTQYF
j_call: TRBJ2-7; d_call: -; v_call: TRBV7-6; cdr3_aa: CASSLDPGGQGAQDEQYF